This passage covers 24 T cell receptor beta chains from one sample sequenced in a study of technical replicates of blood from a handful of donors. Profiling relied on immunoSEQ multiplex PCR, and the TCRdb table lists in-frame clones only, not all of them. The table records roughly 100,000 clones, nearly 96% of them present only once. Sequences were obtained from T cells isolated from PBMCs. These receptors were taken from a human donor in good health.

This clone was counted once. The chain carries TRBV28 and TRBJ1-4, with TRBD1 matching 7 bases. Trimming at V came to 5 bases and at J to 7 bases, leaving 7 bases not matched to a gene. Germline CDR1 reads MDHEN; CDR2 reads SYDVKM. The length of the CDR3 is 14 residues. For the CDR3, the DNA is TGTGCCAGCAGTGGAGACAGGGTATCTGAAAAACTGTTTTTT. Translating it yields CASSGDRVSEKLFF. The entire variable domain, with the rest obtained from reference TRBV28 and TRBJ1-4, is as follows: DVKVTQSSRYLVKRTGEKVFLECVQDMDHENMFWYRQDPGLGLRLIYFSYDVKMKEKGDIPEGYSVSREKKERFSLILESASTNQTSMYLCASSGDRVSEKLFFGSGTQLSVL.

The chain links TRBV5-4 to TRBJ2-3; 10 bases match TRBD2. The germline V gene encodes CDR1 SGHNT and CDR2 YYREEE (reference sequence). With 3 bases clipped from V and 6 bases from J, the junction kept 4 bases outside the gene matches. This CDR3 comprises 14 residues. Here the CDR3 DNA reads TGTGCCAGCAGCTCAGCGGGGGGGTCGGATACGCAGTATTTT. Translation gives CASSSAGGSDTQYF.

The CDR3 nucleotides read TGCGCCAGCAAGGGACAGGGGAACACCGGGGAGCTGTTTTTT. The encoded protein is CASKGQGNTGELFF. The chain links TRBV10-2 to TRBJ2-2; 9 bases map to TRBD1. Trimming cost V 7 bases and J 1 base; bases outside gene matches: 1. Germline loops: CDR1 WSHSY, CDR2 SAAADI. The CDR3 covers 14 residues.

V is TRBV11-2 and J is TRBJ1-1, with TRBD1 matching 8 bases. The J segment lost 4 bases and the V segment lost 2 bases, leaving 9 bases of the junction unmatched. The CDR3 totals 16 residues. Germline CDR1 is SGHAT and CDR2 is FQNNGV. CDR3 nucleotide sequence: TGTGCCAGCAGCTTATCCCCGGACAGGGCAGGCACTGAAGCTTTCTTT. It codes for CASSLSPDRAGTEAFF. The full variable domain, completed using reference TRBV11-2 and TRBJ1-1, is EAGVAQSPRYKIIEKRQSVAFWCNPISGHATLYWYQQILGQGPKLLIQFQNNGVVDDSQLPKDRFSAERLKGVDSTLKIQPAKLEDSAVYLCASSLSPDRAGTEAFFGQGTRLTVV.

The V gene is TRBV29-1, the J gene TRBJ2-1; 16 bases are a match to TRBD2. Germline CDR1 SQVTM, CDR2 ANQGSEA. V lost 5 bases, J lost 2 bases, and 3 bases stayed unmatched. This CDR3 region has 16 residues. The chain's CDR3 is CSVSGTSGRAYNEQFF. CDR3 bases: TGCAGCGTTTCTGGGACTAGCGGGAGGGCCTACAATGAGCAGTTCTTC.

The J gene is TRBJ2-1, the V gene TRBV27; D is perhaps TRBD2 (5 bases). Germline CDR1 is MNHEY and CDR2 is SMNVEV (reference sequence). The CDR3 is 15 amino acids. Between the trimmed V and J ends, which lost 3 bases and 2 bases, there was a span of 11 bases. CDR3 in amino acids: CASSFYGIAYNEQFF. CDR3 bases: TGTGCCAGCAGTTTTTACGGGATCGCCTACAATGAGCAGTTCTTC.

A single count supports this clone. The chain links TRBV5-1 to TRBJ2-3; D may be TRBD1 (5 bases). V was clipped by 4 bases and J by 1 base, with 7 bases between them. Germline V gene sequence: CDR1 SGHRS, CDR2 YFSETQ. CDR3 size: 13 residues. The CDR3 region is CASSLGGTDTQYF. The CDR3 coding sequence is TGCGCCAGCAGCCTAGGGGGCACAGATACGCAGTATTTT.

The rearrangement links TRBV5-4 to TRBJ2-7, with D maybe TRBD2 (6 bases). V was pared by 4 bases and J by 4 bases, with 15 bases between. The CDR3 length is 14 residues. From germline, CDR1 is SGHNT and CDR2 YYREEE (reference sequence). CDR3 nucleotide sequence: TGTGCCAGCAGCGACCGGGACTCCCATTACGAGCAGTACTTC. It translates to CASSDRDSHYEQYF.

J is TRBJ1-4 and V is TRBV5-1; D uncertain. In germline, CDR1 is SGHRS, CDR2 YFSETQ. The V gene lost 1 base and the J gene lost 0 bases, with 4 bases spanning the gap. The CDR3 is 14 amino acids. The CDR3 nucleotides are TGCGCCAGCAGCTTGACAGCAACTAATGAAAAACTGTTTTTT. Protein: CASSLTATNEKLFF.

The chain recombines TRBV30 with TRBJ1-4; D remains ambiguous. This CDR3 is built from 14 residues. CDR1 is GTSNPN, CDR2 SVGIG, per germline (reference sequence). Between the trimmed V and J ends, which lost 4 bases and 4 bases, there was a span of 13 bases. CDR3 protein: CAWKYAAFNEKLFF. For the CDR3, the DNA is TGTGCCTGGAAGTATGCGGCATTTAATGAAAAACTGTTTTTT.

The chain employs TRBV19 and TRBJ1-2; D is possibly TRBD1 (5 bases). Germline lookup yields CDR1 LNHDA and CDR2 SQIVND (reference sequence). The V end was cut by 2 bases, the J end by 6 bases, with 16 bases between. The CDR3 has 15 amino acids. The CDR3 sequence: CASSIKVRGEDGYTF. CDR3 in DNA: TGTGCCAGTAGTATAAAGGTTCGGGGGGAGGATGGCTACACCTTC.

This sequence joins TRBV18 and TRBJ1-1; perhaps TRBD1 as D (5 bases). Trimming took off 4 bases at V and 3 bases at J, with 18 bases between the two ends. The germline gives CDR1 KGHSH, CDR2 LQKENI. This CDR3 is 16 amino acids long. The CDR3 DNA is TGTGCCAGCTCACTTTACCCAGGGCTGTCGGACACTGAAGCTTTCTTT. Its protein is CASSLYPGLSDTEAFF.

The chain carries TRBV5-6 and TRBJ2-1; possible D gene TRBD2, 6 bases. V lost 6 bases and J lost 5, with 15 bases in between. The CDR3 is 14 residues long. Germline assignment: CDR1 SGHDT and CDR2 YYEEEE. The DNA for the CDR3 is TGTGCCAGCATCGGGACTGGACCTAACAATGAGCAGTTCTTC. This translates into CASIGTGPNNEQFF. Based on the CDR3 plus reference TRBV5-6 and TRBJ2-1, the full variable domain is DAGVTQSPTHLIKTRGQQVTLRCSPKSGHDTVSWYQQALGQGPQFIFQYYEEEERQRGNFPDRFSGHQFPNYSSELNVNALLLGDSALYLCASIGTGPNNEQFFGPGTRLTVL.

The rearrangement uses TRBV11-2 and TRBJ1-1; D not resolved. The CDR3 is 12 amino acids. CDR1 and CDR2 from the germline V gene are SGHAT and FQNNGV. Trimming took off 0 bases at V and 10 bases at J, with 9 bases between the two ends. DNA for the CDR3: TGTGCCAGCAGCTTAGATCGGGGTAGAGCTTTCTTT. This sequence encodes CASSLDRGRAFF.

This rearrangement joins TRBV19 to TRBJ2-7; 9 bases are shared with TRBD1. The CDR3 loop spans 14 amino acids. The ends lost 3 bases at V and 5 bases at J; junction bases unmatched: 5. Germline V gives CDR1 LNHDA, CDR2 SQIVND (reference sequence). The CDR3 DNA follows: TGTGCCAGTAGTATTAGGGACAGGGCGCACGAGCAGTACTTC. Amino acid sequence: CASSIRDRAHEQYF.

The chain links TRBV11-3 to TRBJ1-6; no clear D gene. Trimming took 5 bases from V and 6 from J, leaving 11 bases between them. The CDR3 is made up of 14 amino acids. Germline assignment: CDR1 SGHNT and CDR2 YENEEA. The CDR3 bases are TGTGCCAGCAGCCCAGATTTTTCTAATTCACCCCTCCACTTT. This encodes CASSPDFSNSPLHF.

The V gene is TRBV11-2, the J gene TRBJ1-6; D gene unclear. Per the germline V gene, CDR1 is SGHAT and CDR2 is FQNNGV. The CDR3 has 16 amino acids. V was clipped by 4 bases and J by 3 bases, with 13 bases between them. Here the CDR3 DNA reads TGTGCCAGCAGCTCGGTACGGGGTAACTATAATTCACCCCTCCACTTT. Residues: CASSSVRGNYNSPLHF.

The chain recombines TRBV4-1 with TRBJ2-3; the D gene is possibly TRBD1 (5 bases). CDR1 is MGHRA and CDR2 is YSYEKL in the germline V gene. Trimming stripped 1 base from V and 1 base from J, with 12 bases between. The CDR3 is made up of 16 amino acids. CDR3 region: CASSQARVGGTDTQYF. CDR3 DNA: TGCGCCAGCAGCCAAGCCAGGGTTGGGGGCACAGATACGCAGTATTTT.

The chain couples TRBV10-3 to TRBJ2-7; 8 bases fit TRBD1. CDR3 length: 16 residues. Germline V CDR1 and CDR2: ENHRY, SYGVKD. V lost 6 bases, J lost 3 bases, and 13 bases stayed unmatched. As DNA, the CDR3 is TGTGCCATCAGCGGCCCTGGGACAGGTATAAGCTACGAGCAGTACTTC. This translates into CAISGPGTGISYEQYF.

The CDR3 coding sequence is TGTGCCAGCCGCGGACAGAGCTACGAGCAGTACTTC. Amino acid sequence: CASRGQSYEQYF. V is TRBV7-7 and J is TRBJ2-7, with a possible D match to TRBD1 (6 bases). CDR1 SSHAT and CDR2 FNYEAQ come from the germline V gene (reference sequence). CDR3 length: 12 amino acids. Trimming took 8 bases from V and 3 from J, leaving 11 bases between them.

This chain links TRBV18 with TRBJ2-7; D might be TRBD2 (5 bases). The CDR3 length is 12 residues. Trimming stripped 4 bases from V and 5 bases from J, with 9 bases between. The germline V gene has CDR1 KGHSH and CDR2 LQKENI. DNA of the CDR3: TGTGCCAGCTCACAGGGAGTAAACGAGCAGTACTTC. This translates into CASSQGVNEQYF.

This clone has more than one count but fewer than ten. This chain connects TRBV29-1 to TRBJ2-2; 8 bases are a match to TRBD2. From germline, CDR1 is SQVTM and CDR2 ANQGSEA. This CDR3 has 15 residues. V dropped 6 bases and J dropped 4; count of bases not matched to a gene: 10. CDR3: CSVRSQRESTGELFF. CDR3 DNA: TGCAGCGTACGGTCCCAGCGGGAGAGCACCGGGGAGCTGTTTTTT.

V usage is TRBV10-3 and J usage is TRBJ2-1, with a weak D call TRBD2 (5 bases). The CDR3 is 17 amino acids. V was pared by 2 bases and J by 4 bases, with 18 bases between. Germline CDR1 is ENHRY and CDR2 is SYGVKD. The CDR3 loop reads CAISEPSSAGEYNEQFF. CDR3 nucleotide sequence: TGTGCCATCAGTGAGCCGTCCTCGGCGGGTGAATACAATGAGCAGTTCTTC.

This clone was counted a few times. The chain is built from TRBV6-4 and TRBJ1-5; the D gene is possibly TRBD1 (6 bases). The CDR3 is 13 residues long. Germline V gene sequence: CDR1 MRHNA, CDR2 SNTAGT. V was pared by 5 bases and J by 7 bases, with 12 bases between. CDR3 loop: CASSSIRGQPQHF. DNA for the CDR3: TGTGCCAGCAGTTCAATAAGGGGGCAGCCCCAGCATTTT.